A selection of T cell receptor beta chains follows, all from one sample in a study of T cells in Graves' hyperthyroidism and ophthalmopathy. MiXCR was run by TCRdb on the multiplex PCR reads, yielding one entry per CDR3 protein. Of a few hundred thousand distinct CDR3 sequences listed, approximately 48% were seen once; the top ten hold about 43%. The material sequenced was peripheral blood or thyroid tissue (not recorded which). The source of these receptors is an adult woman with Graves' disease, either hyperthyroidism or ophthalmopathy (not recorded which). The conserved cysteine and the conserved F or W are not part of the CDR3 here. The D gene is left open where the match is weak.

d_call,v_call,j_call,cdr3_aa
.,TRBV20-1,TRBJ2-5,SASKKETQY
.,TRBV20-1,TRBJ1-3,SATRVSGNTIY
.,TRBV6-1,TRBJ1-5,ASSGIERRGQPQH
TRBD2,TRBV5-1,TRBJ2-2,ASSLLGLAANTGELF
.,TRBV2,TRBJ1-5,ASSAGTSAPNQPQH
.,TRBV7-9,TRBJ2-7,ASSAGPNPYEQY
TRBD2,TRBV4-2,TRBJ2-2,ASNHRWAGVTGELF
.,TRBV29-1,TRBJ2-1,SVAESSYNEQF
TRBD1,TRBV25-1,TRBJ1-5,ASSGGGRGHNQPQH
TRBD2,TRBV7-9,TRBJ2-3,ASSPRTSGRALYTQY
TRBD1,TRBV6-5,TRBJ1-5,ASSWDSYQPQH
TRBD1,TRBV7-9,TRBJ2-5,ASSPGTATETQY
.,TRBV5-1,TRBJ1-4,ANSENPSPNNEKLF
.,TRBV19,TRBJ2-5,ASSLGPLETQY
.,TRBV7-2,TRBJ2-2,ASRTRGPTGELF
TRBD2,TRBV7-2,TRBJ2-7,ASSLAIAGGPYEQY
.,TRBV19,TRBJ2-5,VSSNSQETQY
.,TRBV28,TRBJ2-2,ASSRPGGVGELF
.,TRBV12-3/TRBV12-4,TRBJ2-5,ASSLRRIQETQY
.,TRBV29-1,TRBJ1-1,SVEGAGTEAF
TRBD2,TRBV7-2,TRBJ2-7,ASSPGLAGGLGYEQY
.,TRBV7-2,TRBJ2-6,ASSHRGTEFSGANVLT
.,TRBV20-1,TRBJ1-5,SVEIQGKQPQH
.,TRBV10-2,TRBJ1-2,ASSDRWDYGYT
TRBD1,TRBV4-3,TRBJ2-5,ASSHAATGATQY
.,TRBV25-1,TRBJ1-1,ASSERGRGDAEAF
TRBD1,TRBV2,TRBJ2-7,ASSTPGTGNREQY
.,TRBV2,TRBJ1-5,ASSASRSAGFQPQH
TRBD1,TRBV12-3/TRBV12-4,TRBJ1-4,ASSTPGQGNEKLF
.,TRBV12-3/TRBV12-4,TRBJ1-6,ASSPRAGVGSPLH
TRBD1,TRBV28,TRBJ2-2,ASSFKAGTESYGELF
.,TRBV7-2,TRBJ1-5,ASSLASGGAQH
TRBD1,TRBV7-2,TRBJ1-4,ASSTGTGHNEKLF
TRBD1,TRBV7-9,TRBJ1-5,ASSQMGQVQPQH